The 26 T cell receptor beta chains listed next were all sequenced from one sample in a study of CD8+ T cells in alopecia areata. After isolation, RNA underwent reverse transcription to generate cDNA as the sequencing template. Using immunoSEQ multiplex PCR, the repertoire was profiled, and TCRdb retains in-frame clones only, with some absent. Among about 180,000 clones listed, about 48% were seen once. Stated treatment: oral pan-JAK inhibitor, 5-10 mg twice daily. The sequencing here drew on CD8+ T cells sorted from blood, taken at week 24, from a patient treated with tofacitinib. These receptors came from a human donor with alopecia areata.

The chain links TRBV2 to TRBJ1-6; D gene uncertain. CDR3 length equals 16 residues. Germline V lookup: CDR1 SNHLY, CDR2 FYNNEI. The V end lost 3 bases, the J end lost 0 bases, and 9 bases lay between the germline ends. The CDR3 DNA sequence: TGTGCCAGCAGTGACACAAGAAGCTCCTATAATTCACCCCTCCACTTT. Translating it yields CASSDTRSSYNSPLHF.

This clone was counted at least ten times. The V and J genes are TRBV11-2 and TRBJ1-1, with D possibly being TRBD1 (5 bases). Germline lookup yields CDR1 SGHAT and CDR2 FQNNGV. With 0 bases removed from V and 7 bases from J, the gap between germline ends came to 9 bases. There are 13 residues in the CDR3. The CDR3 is CASSLERQLEAFF. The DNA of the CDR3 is TGTGCCAGCAGCTTAGAGCGACAGCTTGAAGCTTTCTTT.

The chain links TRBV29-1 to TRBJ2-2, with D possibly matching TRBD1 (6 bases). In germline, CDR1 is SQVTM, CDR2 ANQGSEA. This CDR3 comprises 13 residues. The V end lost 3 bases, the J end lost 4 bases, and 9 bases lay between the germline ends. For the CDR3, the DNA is TGCAGCGTTGACGGCAGGGGCACCGGGGAGCTGTTTTTT. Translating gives CSVDGRGTGELFF.

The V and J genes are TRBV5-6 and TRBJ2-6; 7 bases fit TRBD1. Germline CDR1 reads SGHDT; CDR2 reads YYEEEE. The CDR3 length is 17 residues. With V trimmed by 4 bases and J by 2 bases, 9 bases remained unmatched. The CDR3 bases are TGTGCCAGCAGCCCGGAAACAGGGGTTGCTGGGGCCAACGTCCTGACTTTC. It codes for CASSPETGVAGANVLTF.

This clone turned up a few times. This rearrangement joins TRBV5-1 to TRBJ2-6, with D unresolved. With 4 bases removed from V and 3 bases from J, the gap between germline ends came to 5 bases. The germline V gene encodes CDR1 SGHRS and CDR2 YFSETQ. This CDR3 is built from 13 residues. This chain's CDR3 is CASSPFGANVLTF. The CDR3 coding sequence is TGCGCCAGCAGCCCATTTGGGGCCAACGTCCTGACTTTC.

The DNA for the CDR3 is TGTGCCAGCACCCTAACAGCGAACACTGAAGCTTTCTTT. It encodes CASTLTANTEAFF. The rearrangement links TRBV6-5 to TRBJ1-1; no firm D call. This CDR3 comprises 13 residues. The germline V gene encodes CDR1 MNHEY and CDR2 SVGAGI. Trimming stripped 7 bases from V and 1 base from J, with 10 bases between.

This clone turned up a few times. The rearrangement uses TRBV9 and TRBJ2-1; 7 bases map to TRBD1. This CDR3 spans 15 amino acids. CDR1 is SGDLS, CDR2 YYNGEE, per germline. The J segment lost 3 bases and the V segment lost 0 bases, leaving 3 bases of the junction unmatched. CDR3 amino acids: CASSVEGGGYNEQFF. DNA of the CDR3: TGTGCCAGCAGCGTAGAAGGGGGCGGCTACAATGAGCAGTTCTTC.

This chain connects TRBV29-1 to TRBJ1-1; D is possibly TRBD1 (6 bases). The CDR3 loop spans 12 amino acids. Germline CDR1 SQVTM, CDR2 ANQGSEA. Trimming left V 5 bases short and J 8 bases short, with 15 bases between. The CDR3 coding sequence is TGCAGCGTTATAGGACAGAAAGGCGAAGCTTTCTTT. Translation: CSVIGQKGEAFF.

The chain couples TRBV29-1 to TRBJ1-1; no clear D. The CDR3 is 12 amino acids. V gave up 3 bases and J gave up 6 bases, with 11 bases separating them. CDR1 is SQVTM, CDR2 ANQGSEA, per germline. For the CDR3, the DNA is TGCAGCGTTGAGGACGAGGGCGCTGAAGCTTTCTTT. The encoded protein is CSVEDEGAEAFF.

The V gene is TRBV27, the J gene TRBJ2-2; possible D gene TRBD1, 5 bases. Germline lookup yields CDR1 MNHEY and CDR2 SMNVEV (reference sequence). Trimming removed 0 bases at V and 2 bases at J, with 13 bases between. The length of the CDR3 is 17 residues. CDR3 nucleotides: TGTGCCAGCAGTTTATCCCCGAGACAGTTAAACACCGGGGAGCTGTTTTTT. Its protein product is CASSLSPRQLNTGELFF.

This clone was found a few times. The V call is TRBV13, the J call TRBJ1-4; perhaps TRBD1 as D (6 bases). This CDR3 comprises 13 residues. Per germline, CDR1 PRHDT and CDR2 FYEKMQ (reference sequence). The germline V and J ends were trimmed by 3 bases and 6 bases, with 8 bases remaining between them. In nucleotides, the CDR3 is TGTGCCAGCAGCTTGGGGGCCGATGAAAAACTGTTTTTT. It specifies CASSLGADEKLFF.

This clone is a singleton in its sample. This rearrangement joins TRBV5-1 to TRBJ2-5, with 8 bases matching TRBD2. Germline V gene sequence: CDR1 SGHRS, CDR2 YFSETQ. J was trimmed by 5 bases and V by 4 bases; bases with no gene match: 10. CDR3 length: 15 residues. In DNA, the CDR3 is TGCGCCAGCAGCCCCTCTGGAGCGGGGGCGGAGACCCAGTACTTC. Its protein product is CASSPSGAGAETQYF.

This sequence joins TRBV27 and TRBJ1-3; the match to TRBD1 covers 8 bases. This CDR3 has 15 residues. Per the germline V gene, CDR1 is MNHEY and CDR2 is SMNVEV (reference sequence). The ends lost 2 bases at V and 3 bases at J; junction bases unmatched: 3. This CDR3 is CASSLQGAFGNTIYF. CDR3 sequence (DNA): TGTGCCAGCAGTTTACAGGGGGCATTTGGAAACACCATATATTTT.

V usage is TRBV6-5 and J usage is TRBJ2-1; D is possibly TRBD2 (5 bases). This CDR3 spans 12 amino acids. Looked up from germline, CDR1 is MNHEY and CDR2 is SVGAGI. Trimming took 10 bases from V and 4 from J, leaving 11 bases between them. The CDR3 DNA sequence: TGTGCCACCCGACTATCGTACAATGAGCAGTTCTTC. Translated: CATRLSYNEQFF.

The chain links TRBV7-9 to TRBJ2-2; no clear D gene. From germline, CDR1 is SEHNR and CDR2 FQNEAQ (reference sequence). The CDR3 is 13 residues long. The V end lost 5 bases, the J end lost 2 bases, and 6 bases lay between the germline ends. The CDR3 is CASSRRNTGELFF. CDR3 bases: TGTGCCAGCAGCCGCAGAAACACCGGGGAGCTGTTTTTT.

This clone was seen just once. CDR3 DNA sequence: TGTGCCAGCAGCTTAAAATTGGGGCTAGACCAGTACTTC. Translating gives CASSLKLGLDQYF. This chain joins TRBV7-2 and TRBJ2-5, with D perhaps TRBD1 (5 bases). The CDR3 consists of 13 residues. The germline CDR1 and CDR2 sequences are SGHTA and FQGNSA. Trimming pared 2 bases from V and 10 bases from J, leaving 14 bases between.

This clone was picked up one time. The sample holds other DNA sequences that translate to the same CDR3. The CDR3: CASLSDGVLYGYTF. CDR3 sequence (DNA): TGTGCTAGCCTCTCTGACGGCGTCCTCTATGGCTACACCTTC. This chain connects TRBV6-6 to TRBJ1-2; D call uncertain. Germline V gene sequence: CDR1 MNHNY, CDR2 SVGAGI (reference sequence). This CDR3 has 14 amino acids.

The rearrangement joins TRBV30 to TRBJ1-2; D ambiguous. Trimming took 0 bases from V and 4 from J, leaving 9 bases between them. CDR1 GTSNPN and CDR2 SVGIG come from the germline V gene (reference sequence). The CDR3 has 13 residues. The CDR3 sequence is CAWSVGYGYGYTF. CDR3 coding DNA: TGTGCCTGGAGTGTAGGGTATGGCTATGGCTACACCTTC.

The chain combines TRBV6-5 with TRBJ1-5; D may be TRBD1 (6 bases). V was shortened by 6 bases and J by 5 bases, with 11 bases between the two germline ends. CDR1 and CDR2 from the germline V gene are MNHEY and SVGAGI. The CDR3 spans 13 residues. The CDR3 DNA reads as TGTGCCAGCAGCCGGACAGAGGATCAGCCCCAGCATTTT. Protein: CASSRTEDQPQHF.

DNA of the CDR3: TGTGCCAGCAGCTTAGCCACAGGGGACGGCTACACCTTC. Its protein product is CASSLATGDGYTF. The J gene is TRBJ1-2, the V gene TRBV7-2, with 7 positions matching TRBD1. The V gene's germline CDR1 is SGHTA and CDR2 FQGNSA. Unmatched junction bases numbered 3, after V lost 0 bases and J lost 8 bases. This CDR3 has 13 residues. The whole variable domain, remainder taken from reference TRBV7-2 and TRBJ1-2, is GAGVSQSPSNKVTEKGKDVELRCDPISGHTALYWYRQSLGQGLEFLIYFQGNSAPDKSGLPSDRFSAERTGGSVSTLTIQRTQQEDSAVYLCASSLATGDGYTFGSGTRLTVV.

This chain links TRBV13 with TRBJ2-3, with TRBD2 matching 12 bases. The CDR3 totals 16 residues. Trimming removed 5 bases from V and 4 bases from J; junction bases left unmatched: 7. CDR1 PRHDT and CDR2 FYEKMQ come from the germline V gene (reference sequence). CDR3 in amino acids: CASSPSGGAQPDTQYF. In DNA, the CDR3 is TGTGCCAGCAGCCCTAGCGGGGGGGCCCAACCAGATACGCAGTATTTT.

The CDR3 nucleotides read TGCCCCATGAGGAACAGCCACACCGGGGAGCTGTTTTTT. Translating gives CPMRNSHTGELFF. The chain is built from TRBV29-1 and TRBJ2-2; D is unresolved. The V gene's germline CDR1 is SQVTM and CDR2 ANQGSEA. The CDR3 sequence is 13 residues long.

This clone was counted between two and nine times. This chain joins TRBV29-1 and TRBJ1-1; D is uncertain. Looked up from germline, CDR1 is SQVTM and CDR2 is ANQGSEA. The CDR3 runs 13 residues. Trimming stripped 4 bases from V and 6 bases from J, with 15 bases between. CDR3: CSVVISRAAEAFF. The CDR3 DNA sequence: TGCAGCGTTGTAATATCTCGGGCAGCTGAAGCTTTCTTT.

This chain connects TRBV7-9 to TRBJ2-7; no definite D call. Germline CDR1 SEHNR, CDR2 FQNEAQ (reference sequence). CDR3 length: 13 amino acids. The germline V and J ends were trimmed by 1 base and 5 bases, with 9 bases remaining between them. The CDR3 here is CASSLGPADEQYF. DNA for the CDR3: TGTGCCAGCAGCTTAGGTCCGGCAGACGAGCAGTACTTC.

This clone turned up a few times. Here the CDR3 reads CAIRDSGNQPQHF. The CDR3 nucleotides are TGTGCCATCCGGGACAGTGGCAATCAGCCCCAGCATTTT. The chain carries TRBV10-3 and TRBJ1-5, with 7 bases fitting TRBD1. The CDR3 covers 13 residues. Germline V gene lookup returns CDR1 ENHRY and CDR2 SYGVKD. With 8 bases clipped from V and 2 bases from J, the junction kept 3 bases outside the gene matches.

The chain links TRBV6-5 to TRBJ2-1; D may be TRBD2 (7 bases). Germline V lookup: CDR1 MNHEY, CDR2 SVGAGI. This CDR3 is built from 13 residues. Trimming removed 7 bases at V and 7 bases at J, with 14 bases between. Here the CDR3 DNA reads TGTGCCAGCACCCCCGGGGGGCAGAATGAGCAGTTCTTC. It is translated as CASTPGGQNEQFF.